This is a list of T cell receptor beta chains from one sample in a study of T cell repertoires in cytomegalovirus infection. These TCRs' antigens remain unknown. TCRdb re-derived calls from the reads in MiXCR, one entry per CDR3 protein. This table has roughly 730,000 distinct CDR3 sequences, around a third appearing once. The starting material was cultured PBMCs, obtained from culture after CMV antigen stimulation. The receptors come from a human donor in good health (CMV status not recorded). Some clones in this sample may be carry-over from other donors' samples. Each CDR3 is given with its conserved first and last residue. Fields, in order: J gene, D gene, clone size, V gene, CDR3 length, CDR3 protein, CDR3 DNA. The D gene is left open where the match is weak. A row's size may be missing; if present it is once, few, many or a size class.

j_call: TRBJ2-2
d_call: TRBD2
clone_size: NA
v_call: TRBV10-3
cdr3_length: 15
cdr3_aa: CAISEPGRDTGELFF
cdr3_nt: TGTGCCATCAGTGAGCCTGGGAGGGACACCGGGGAGCTGTTTTTT

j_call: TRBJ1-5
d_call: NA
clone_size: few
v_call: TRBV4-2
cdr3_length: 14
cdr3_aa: CASSQEAAYEPQHF
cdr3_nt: TGTGCCAGCAGCCAAGAAGCAGCGTATGAGCCCCAGCATTTT

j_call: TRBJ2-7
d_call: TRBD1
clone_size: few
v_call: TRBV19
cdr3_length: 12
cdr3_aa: CASGQGWYEQYF
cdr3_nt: TGTGCCAGCGGACAGGGGTGGTACGAGCAGTACTTC

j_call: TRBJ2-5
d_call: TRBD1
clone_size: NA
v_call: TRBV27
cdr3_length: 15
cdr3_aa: CASSLGRGLRETQYF
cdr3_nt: TGTGCCAGCAGTTTAGGCAGGGGGCTTCGAGAGACCCAGTACTTC

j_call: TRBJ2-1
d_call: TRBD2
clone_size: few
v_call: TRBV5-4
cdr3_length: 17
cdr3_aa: CASSPGTSGGIYNEQFF
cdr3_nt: TGTGCCAGCAGCCCGGGGACTAGCGGGGGGATATACAATGAGCAGTTCTTC

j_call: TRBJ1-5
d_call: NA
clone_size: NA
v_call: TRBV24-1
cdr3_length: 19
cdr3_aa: CATSDLREPEMSFHQPQHF
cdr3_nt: TGTGCCACCAGTGATTTACGCGAGCCAGAGATGTCTTTTCATCAGCCCCAGCATTTT

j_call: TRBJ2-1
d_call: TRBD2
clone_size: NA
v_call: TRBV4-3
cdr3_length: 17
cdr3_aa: CASSQDPAGAPLIEQFF
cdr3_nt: TGCGCCAGCAGCCAAGATCCCGCGGGAGCGCCCCTCATTGAGCAGTTCTTC

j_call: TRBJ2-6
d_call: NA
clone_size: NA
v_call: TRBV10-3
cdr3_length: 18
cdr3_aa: CAISGRILQGDGANVLTF
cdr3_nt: TGTGCCATCAGTGGAAGAATTTTACAGGGAGATGGGGCCAACGTCCTGACTTTC

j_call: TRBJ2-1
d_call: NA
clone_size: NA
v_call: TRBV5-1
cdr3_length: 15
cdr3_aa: CASSLVAAPNNEQFF
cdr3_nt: TGCGCCAGCAGCTTGGTAGCGGCCCCAAACAATGAGCAGTTCTTC

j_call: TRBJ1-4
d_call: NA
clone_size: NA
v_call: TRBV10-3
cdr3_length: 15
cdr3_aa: CAISESTGNNEKLFF
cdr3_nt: TGTGCCATCAGTGAGTCGACGGGTAATAATGAAAAACTGTTTTTT

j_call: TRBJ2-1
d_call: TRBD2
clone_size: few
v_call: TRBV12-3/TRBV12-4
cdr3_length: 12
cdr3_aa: CASTGRGDEQFF
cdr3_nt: TGTGCCAGCACAGGGAGGGGAGATGAGCAGTTCTTC

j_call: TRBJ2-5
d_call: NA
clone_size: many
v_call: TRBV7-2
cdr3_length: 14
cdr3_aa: CASSSDWGEETQYF
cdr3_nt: TGTGCCAGCAGCTCCGACTGGGGAGAAGAGACCCAGTACTTC

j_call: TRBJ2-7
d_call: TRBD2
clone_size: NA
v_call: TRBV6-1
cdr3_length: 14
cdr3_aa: CASLEGRGLGEQYF
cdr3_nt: TGTGCCAGCCTAGAAGGGCGGGGGTTAGGGGAGCAGTACTTC

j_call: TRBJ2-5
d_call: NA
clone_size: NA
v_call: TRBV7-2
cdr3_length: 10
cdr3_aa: CASASETQYF
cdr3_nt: TGTGCCAGCGCCTCTGAGACCCAGTACTTC

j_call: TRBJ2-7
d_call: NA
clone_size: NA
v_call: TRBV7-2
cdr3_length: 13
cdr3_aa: CASTFGLNYEQYF
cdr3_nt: TGTGCCAGCACCTTTGGACTGAACTACGAGCAGTACTTC

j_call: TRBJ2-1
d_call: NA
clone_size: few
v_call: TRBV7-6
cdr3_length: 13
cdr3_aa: CASALTAAGEQFF
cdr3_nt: TGTGCCAGCGCTCTTACTGCCGCTGGGGAGCAGTTCTTC

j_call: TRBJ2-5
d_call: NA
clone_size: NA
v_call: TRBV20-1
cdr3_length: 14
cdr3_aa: CSATHRLPQETQYF
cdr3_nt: TGCAGTGCAACTCACCGACTACCCCAAGAGACCCAGTACTTC

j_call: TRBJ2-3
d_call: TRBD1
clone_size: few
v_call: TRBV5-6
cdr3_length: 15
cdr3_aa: CASSLRTGWRDTQYF
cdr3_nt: TGTGCCAGCAGCCTCAGGACAGGGTGGCGGGATACGCAGTATTTT

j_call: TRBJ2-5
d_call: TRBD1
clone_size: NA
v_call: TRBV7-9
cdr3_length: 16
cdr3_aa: CASSDGTGRRGETQYF
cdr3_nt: TGTGCCAGCAGCGACGGGACAGGCCGCCGGGGGGAGACCCAGTACTTC

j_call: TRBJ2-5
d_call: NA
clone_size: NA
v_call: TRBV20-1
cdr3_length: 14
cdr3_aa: CSASRTRGKETQYF
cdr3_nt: TGCAGTGCTAGCCGAACTAGGGGTAAAGAGACCCAGTACTTC

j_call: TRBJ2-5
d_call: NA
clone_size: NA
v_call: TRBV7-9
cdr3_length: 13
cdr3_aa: CASSATAQETQYF
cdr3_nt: TGTGCCAGCAGCGCGACAGCCCAAGAGACCCAGTACTTC

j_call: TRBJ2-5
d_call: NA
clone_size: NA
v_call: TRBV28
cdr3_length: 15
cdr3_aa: CAVCAAGRYQETQYF
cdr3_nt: TGTGCCGTCTGTGCGGCGGGGCGATACCAAGAGACCCAGTACTTC

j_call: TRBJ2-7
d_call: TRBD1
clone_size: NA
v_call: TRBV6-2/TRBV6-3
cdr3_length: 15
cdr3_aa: CASNPPGQAYYEQYF
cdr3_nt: TGTGCCAGCAATCCACCGGGACAGGCCTACTACGAGCAGTACTTC

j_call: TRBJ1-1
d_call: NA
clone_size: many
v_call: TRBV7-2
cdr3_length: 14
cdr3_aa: CASSVQGQNTEAFF
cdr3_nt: TGTGCCAGCAGCGTCCAGGGGCAGAACACTGAAGCTTTCTTT

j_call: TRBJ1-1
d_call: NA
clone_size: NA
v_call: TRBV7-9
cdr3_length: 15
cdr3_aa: CASSLERGANTEAFF
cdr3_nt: TGTGCCAGCAGCCTAGAACGCGGGGCTAACACTGAAGCTTTCTTT

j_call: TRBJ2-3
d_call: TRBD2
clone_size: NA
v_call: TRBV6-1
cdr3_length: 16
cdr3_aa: CASSEMPSGGVGTQYF
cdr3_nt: TGTGCCAGCAGTGAAATGCCTAGCGGGGGGGTTGGTACGCAGTATTTT

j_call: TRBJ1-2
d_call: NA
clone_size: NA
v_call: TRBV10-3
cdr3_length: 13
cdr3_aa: CAITRETLRGYTF
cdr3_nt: TGTGCCATCACTCGAGAAACTCTCCGCGGCTACACCTTC

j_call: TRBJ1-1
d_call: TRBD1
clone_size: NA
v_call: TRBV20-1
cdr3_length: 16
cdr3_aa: CSAQEGMLQGDTEAFF
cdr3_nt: TGCAGTGCCCAGGAGGGTATGCTTCAGGGGGACACTGAAGCTTTCTTT

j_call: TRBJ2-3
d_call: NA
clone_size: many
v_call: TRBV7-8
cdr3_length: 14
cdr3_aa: CASSRRMGTDTQYF
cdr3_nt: TGTGCCAGCAGCCGGCGGATGGGCACAGATACGCAGTATTTT

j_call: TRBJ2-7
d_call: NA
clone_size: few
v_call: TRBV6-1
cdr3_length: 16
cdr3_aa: CASSEAAFWAVYEQYF
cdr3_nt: TGTGCCAGCAGTGAAGCTGCGTTCTGGGCAGTCTACGAGCAGTACTTC

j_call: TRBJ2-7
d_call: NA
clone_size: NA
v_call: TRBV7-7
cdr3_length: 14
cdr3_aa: CASSLPRGAYEQYF
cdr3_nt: TGTGCCAGCAGCTTACCTAGAGGGGCCTACGAGCAGTACTTC

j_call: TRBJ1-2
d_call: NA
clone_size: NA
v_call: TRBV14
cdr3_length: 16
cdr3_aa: CASSQVVKSANYGYTF
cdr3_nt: TGTGCCAGCAGCCAAGTGGTGAAGAGTGCAAACTATGGCTACACCTTC

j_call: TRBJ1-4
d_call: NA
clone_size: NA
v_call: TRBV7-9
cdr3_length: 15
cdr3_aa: CASGLVTATNEKLFF
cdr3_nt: TGTGCCAGCGGCTTAGTCACAGCAACTAATGAAAAACTGTTTTTT

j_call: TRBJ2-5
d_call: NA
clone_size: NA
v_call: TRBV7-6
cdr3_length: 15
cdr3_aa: CASSPKDKTQETQYF
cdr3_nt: TGTGCCAGCAGCCCAAAGGACAAAACCCAAGAGACCCAGTACTTC

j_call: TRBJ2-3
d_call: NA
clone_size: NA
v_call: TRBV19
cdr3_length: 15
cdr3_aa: CASSRTPTSTDTQYF
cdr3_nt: TGTGCCAGTAGCCGGACCCCGACCAGCACAGATACGCAGTATTTT

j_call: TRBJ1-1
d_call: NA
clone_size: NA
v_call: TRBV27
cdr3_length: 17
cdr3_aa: CASSPWRGWEANTEAFF
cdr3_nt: TGTGCCAGCAGTCCCTGGAGGGGATGGGAGGCGAACACTGAAGCTTTCTTT

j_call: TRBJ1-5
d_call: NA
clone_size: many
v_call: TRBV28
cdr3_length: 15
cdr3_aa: CASTNTGTRWQPQHF
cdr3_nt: TGTGCCAGCACCAACACCGGGACCCGGTGGCAGCCCCAGCATTTT

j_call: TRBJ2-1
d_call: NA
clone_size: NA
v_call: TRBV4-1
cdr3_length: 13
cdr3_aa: CASSQPGLNEQFF
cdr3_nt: TGCGCCAGCAGCCAGCCGGGGCTAAATGAGCAGTTCTTC